These 15 T cell receptor beta chains share one sample of origin, sequenced in a study of identical twins. One entry per CDR3 protein, called by TCRdb with MiXCR from the 5' RACE reads. Of fewer than 500,000 distinct CDR3 sequences listed, 14% are singletons. This sample also appeared in a second study, on yellow fever vaccine responses in identical twins.

Sample: CD4+ T cells sorted from blood. The source is a woman aged 18-29 years in good health.

This clonotype was observed a handful of times. The chain has TRBV12-3 or TRBV12-4 and TRBJ2-5; TRBD2 agrees at 12 bases. There are 14 residues in the CDR3. V lost 5 bases to trimming and J lost 3 bases; unmatched junction nucleotides: 1. The DNA for the CDR3 is TGTGCCAGCAGTCGGACTAGCGGGAAAGAGACCCAGTACTTC. Its translation is CASSRTSGKETQYF.

This clonotype has just a few counts. The chain employs TRBV25-1 and TRBJ1-1; D remains ambiguous. Germline CDR1 is MGHDK and CDR2 is SYGVNS. The CDR3 loop spans 13 amino acids. V shed 7 bases and J shed 8 bases, with 17 bases lying between them. The CDR3 DNA is TGTGCCAGCAACCTCGGTGGGTTTGGGGAAGCTTTCTTT. Its protein is CASNLGGFGEAFF.

This clonotype was seen only once. The chain has TRBV30 and TRBJ2-2; D gene uncertain. CDR1 is GTSNPN and CDR2 is SVGIG in the germline V gene (reference sequence). The CDR3 is 12 amino acids. Trimming left V 5 bases short and J 6 bases short, with 10 bases between. The CDR3 DNA reads TGTGCCTGGTCGGATAAGTCCGGGGAGCTGTTTTTT. Its translation is CAWSDKSGELFF.

This chain uses TRBV20-1 with TRBJ2-2; D uncertain. V was cut by 0 bases and J by 2 bases, with 19 bases left in between. CDR1 and CDR2 (germline): DFQATT, SNEGSKA (reference sequence). The CDR3 totals 18 residues. For the CDR3, the DNA is TGCAGTGCTAGAGATGACGCCGGGTCAGGAATAAACACCGGGGAGCTGTTTTTT. This gives the protein CSARDDAGSGINTGELFF.

The chain recombines TRBV29-1 with TRBJ2-7; D remains ambiguous. CDR1 is SQVTM and CDR2 is ANQGSEA in the germline V gene. Trimming removed 2 bases from V and 5 bases from J, with 13 bases in between. The CDR3 spans 13 residues. DNA of the CDR3: TGCAGCGTTGAAACTCTGCCGGGCAACGAGCAGTACTTC. Translation: CSVETLPGNEQYF.

The V and J genes are TRBV28 and TRBJ1-1; 8 positions agree with TRBD1. Germline loops: CDR1 MDHEN, CDR2 SYDVKM. The CDR3 consists of 15 residues. The J segment lost 3 bases and the V segment lost 3 bases, leaving 6 bases of the junction unmatched. In nucleotides, the CDR3 is TGTGCCAGCAGTTTTGCAGGGGGCTCGTACACTGAAGCTTTCTTT. It encodes CASSFAGGSYTEAFF.

This clonotype was seen more than once but under ten times. Here the CDR3 DNA reads TGTGCCAGCAGCTTGGGGGTATCGAGCTCCTACGAGCAGTACTTC. Protein product: CASSLGVSSSYEQYF. The rearrangement uses TRBV5-6 and TRBJ2-7; unclear D gene. Germline CDR1 SGHDT, CDR2 YYEEEE. V was shortened by 0 bases and J by 0 bases, with 10 bases between the two germline ends. This CDR3 spans 15 amino acids.

The chain carries TRBV6-2 or TRBV6-3 and TRBJ2-5; D remains ambiguous. The germline gives CDR1 MNHEY, CDR2 SVGEGT. With 6 bases removed from V and 5 bases from J, the gap between germline ends came to 22 bases. CDR3 length equals 16 residues. CDR3 nucleotide sequence: TGTGCCAGCAGCTCCACCCGACCCCCAGGTTTCGAGACCCAGTACTTC. It translates to CASSSTRPPGFETQYF.

In its sample, this clonotype was seen a few times. The chain links TRBV24-1 to TRBJ1-2; D unresolved. Per germline, CDR1 KGHDR and CDR2 SFDVKD. The CDR3 contains 11 residues. V was clipped by 9 bases and J by 4 bases, with 8 bases between them. Here the CDR3 reads CATSEGYGYTF. CDR3 nucleotides: TGTGCCACCTCAGAGGGCTATGGCTACACCTTC.

V is TRBV20-1 and J is TRBJ2-7, with 11 bases matching TRBD2. The CDR3 runs 14 residues. The J segment lost 4 bases and the V segment lost 3 bases, leaving 5 bases of the junction unmatched. Germline V CDR1 and CDR2: DFQATT, SNEGSKA (reference sequence). Here the CDR3 reads CSARLAGGLYEQYF. CDR3 in DNA: TGCAGTGCTAGGCTAGCGGGGGGATTATACGAGCAGTACTTC.

Ten or more counts support this clonotype. This chain connects TRBV9 to TRBJ1-1; no firm D call. The CDR3 sequence is 13 residues long. Trimming shortened V by 5 bases and J by 4 bases, and 12 bases separated the two germline ends. Germline CDR1 reads SGDLS; CDR2 reads YYNGEE. The CDR3 region has the DNA TGTGCCAGCAGTCAGGTAGTAGGCACTGAAGCTTTCTTT. It is translated as CASSQVVGTEAFF. Full variable domain (outside the CDR3, taken from reference TRBV9 and TRBJ1-1): DSGVTQTPKHLITATGQRVTLRCSPRSGDLSVYWYQQSLDQGLQFLIQYYNGEERAKGNILERFSAQQFPDLHSELNLSSLELGDSALYFCASSQVVGTEAFFGQGTRLTVV.

This clonotype has a handful of counts. The chain uses TRBV5-1 and TRBJ2-2; D is undetermined. This CDR3 has 15 residues. V was shortened by 4 bases and J by 4 bases, with 14 bases between the two germline ends. CDR1 and CDR2 (germline): SGHRS, YFSETQ. Here the CDR3 reads CASSKRDATTGELFF. In DNA, the CDR3 is TGCGCCAGCAGCAAAAGGGATGCAACCACCGGGGAGCTGTTTTTT.

This clonotype was seen only a few times. The genes are TRBV20-1 and TRBJ2-1; 10 positions agree with TRBD1. The V gene end was trimmed by 3 bases and the J gene end by 5 bases; junction bases not matched to a gene: 10. Germline assignment: CDR1 DFQATT and CDR2 SNEGSKA (reference sequence). The CDR3 has 16 residues. CDR3 loop: CSARSTDRGPNNEQFF. The CDR3 nucleotides read TGCAGTGCTAGGTCAACAGACAGGGGGCCCAACAATGAGCAGTTCTTC.

The chain is built from TRBV27 and TRBJ2-1; D not certain. Germline V gene sequence: CDR1 MNHEY, CDR2 SMNVEV (reference sequence). The CDR3 has 16 amino acids. V was cut by 5 bases and J by 8 bases, with 22 bases left in between. CDR3 nucleotide sequence: TGTGCCAGCAGTCCACTCGAGGTAAATATCGGCGATGAGCAGTTCTTC. Translating gives CASSPLEVNIGDEQFF.

In this sample, this clonotype turned up many times. The rearrangement joins TRBV12-3 or TRBV12-4 to TRBJ2-7; TRBD1 matches 12 bases. The CDR3 sequence is 17 residues long. V trimming: 5 bases; J trimming: 0 bases; junction bases outside the gene matches: 8. DNA of the CDR3: TGTGCCAGCAGTCCGGGACAGGGGGCCTCACTCTCCTACGAGCAGTACTTC. Encoded protein: CASSPGQGASLSYEQYF.